This entry lists 28 T cell receptor beta chains sequenced from one sample in a study of cytomegalovirus exposure and HLA in healthy donors. Primers included in the PCR were 60 Vbeta and 13 Jbeta primers. TCRdb keeps only in-frame clones here, not all; method: immunoSEQ multiplex PCR. Of 65,000 to 90,000 clones listed, roughly 85% are singletons. Sequenced: PBMCs. These receptors all stem from a young man in good health and CMV-seronegative.

The chain is built from TRBV5-6 and TRBJ1-5; D not certain. The length of the CDR3 is 15 residues. From germline, CDR1 is SGHDT and CDR2 YYEEEE. V dropped 1 base and J dropped 0 bases, with 8 bases sitting between them. DNA of the CDR3: TGTGCCAGCAGCTTGTGGGCCAGTAGCAATCAGCCCCAGCATTTT. Protein sequence: CASSLWASSNQPQHF.

The chain recombines TRBV29-1 with TRBJ1-4; unclear D gene. The CDR3 is 17 residues long. Germline V lookup: CDR1 SQVTM, CDR2 ANQGSEA. The V and J ends lost 4 bases and 7 bases respectively, with 25 bases between them. The CDR3 here is CSVVTFTPYGRGEKLFF. The CDR3 nucleotides read TGCAGCGTTGTCACCTTCACTCCTTATGGACGGGGTGAAAAACTGTTTTTT.

This chain connects TRBV5-1 to TRBJ2-3, with TRBD1 matching over 9 bases. There are 15 residues in the CDR3. V shed 4 bases, J shed 6 bases, and the junction held 9 bases outside the gene matches. The V gene's germline CDR1 is SGHRS and CDR2 YFSETQ. The CDR3 is CASSLGQGLGDTQYF. The CDR3 DNA reads TGCGCCAGCAGCCTGGGACAGGGCCTAGGTGATACGCAGTATTTT.

The chain recombines TRBV9 with TRBJ1-4; D unclear. Per the germline V gene, CDR1 is SGDLS and CDR2 is YYNGEE. The ends were cut back, 2 bases at V and 0 bases at J, with 8 bases in the middle. The CDR3 is 15 amino acids. CDR3 in DNA: TGTGCCAGCAGCGTTGGCCAGACAACTAATGAAAAACTGTTTTTT. Its translation: CASSVGQTTNEKLFF.

The V and J genes are TRBV5-1 and TRBJ1-1; the D gene is possibly TRBD1 (5 bases). The CDR3 loop spans 15 amino acids. Germline V gene lookup returns CDR1 SGHRS and CDR2 YFSETQ. V gave up 7 bases and J gave up 1 base, with 17 bases separating them. Here the CDR3 DNA reads TGCGCCAGCGCGCCGGGGGACGGACAGAACACTGAAGCTTTCTTT. Translation: CASAPGDGQNTEAFF.

The chain has TRBV7-2 and TRBJ2-7, with TRBD1 matching over 7 bases. Germline assignment: CDR1 SGHTA and CDR2 FQGNSA. The CDR3 covers 12 residues. The V segment lost 5 bases and the J segment 5 bases; nucleotides outside the gene matches: 3. CDR3 sequence (DNA): TGTGCCAGCAGCCCCGACAGGGACGAGCAGTACTTC. Its protein is CASSPDRDEQYF.

V and J are TRBV19 and TRBJ2-1; D is perhaps TRBD2 (7 bases). The CDR3 runs 20 residues. With 7 bases removed from V and 9 bases from J, the gap between germline ends came to 37 bases. Germline V gene lookup returns CDR1 LNHDA and CDR2 SQIVND (reference sequence). CDR3 nucleotides: TGTGCCAGTACCCCTATTCCGGGACAAAGGATTGGGGGGGGGTTGAGTGAGCAGTTCTTC. This encodes CASTPIPGQRIGGGLSEQFF.

The J gene is TRBJ2-7, the V gene TRBV5-6; D might be TRBD2 (5 bases). Germline V gene data show CDR1 as SGHDT and CDR2 as YYEEEE. Trimming removed 5 bases at V and 1 base at J, with 13 bases between. The CDR3 length is 14 residues. In DNA form, the CDR3 reads TGTGCCAGCAGTCTCATGGGAGTTTCCTACGAGCAGTACTTC. This codes for CASSLMGVSYEQYF.

The chain has TRBV19 and TRBJ2-4, with D perhaps TRBD1 (5 bases). The CDR3 is 14 residues long. Per the germline V gene, CDR1 is LNHDA and CDR2 is SQIVND (reference sequence). V was trimmed by 3 bases and J by 2 bases, leaving 8 bases between them. CDR3 region: CASSIRATKNIQYF. In DNA, the CDR3 is TGTGCCAGTAGTATCAGGGCAACCAAAAACATTCAGTACTTC. Together with reference TRBV19 and TRBJ2-4, the CDR3 gives the full variable domain: DGGITQSPKYLFRKEGQNVTLSCEQNLNHDAMYWYRQDPGQGLRLIYYSQIVNDFQKGDIAEGYSVSREKKESFPLTVTSAQKNPTAFYLCASSIRATKNIQYFGAGTRLSVL.

The V call is TRBV30, the J call TRBJ2-3; 8 positions match TRBD1. V gave up 1 base and J gave up 2 bases; unmatched junction bases: 8. Germline V gives CDR1 GTSNPN, CDR2 SVGIG (reference sequence). This CDR3 region has 16 residues. CDR3 in amino acids: CAWSEGDRLVTDTQYF. Written as DNA, the CDR3 is TGTGCCTGGAGTGAGGGGGACAGGTTGGTCACAGATACGCAGTATTTT.

The gene calls are TRBV5-6 and TRBJ1-1, with TRBD1 as a possible D gene (5 bases). The V and J ends lost 0 bases and 5 bases respectively, with 11 bases between them. This CDR3 comprises 14 residues. CDR1 is SGHDT, CDR2 YYEEEE, per germline. The CDR3 nucleotides read TGTGCCAGCAGCTTGGGCGGGGGGTTGACTGAAGCTTTCTTT. The encoded protein is CASSLGGGLTEAFF.

The chain has TRBV7-2 and TRBJ2-1; D is unresolved. V was trimmed by 3 bases and J by 4 bases, leaving 13 bases between them. The CDR3 is 15 amino acids. CDR1 is SGHTA and CDR2 is FQGNSA in the germline V gene. The CDR3 DNA reads as TGTGCCAGCAGCTTTCAGTGGGCCGGATACAATGAGCAGTTCTTC. It translates to CASSFQWAGYNEQFF.

On this clone: The junction departs from the called germline gene at one end, perhaps through a read error. The chain links TRBV7-2 to TRBJ1-6; D is ambiguous. There are 15 residues in the CDR3. Germline CDR1 is SGHTA and CDR2 is FQGNSA. CDR3 protein: CSSSQGGRASSPLHF. CDR3 coding DNA: TGTTCCAGCAGCCAAGGCGGGCGGGCATCTTCACCCCTCCACTTT.

In this sample, this clone turned up a few times. The V call is TRBV4-2, the J call TRBJ1-4, with 9 bases matching TRBD1. Germline-derived CDR1 and CDR2 are LGHNA and YNFKEQ. V was clipped by 0 bases and J by 5 bases; unmatched bases: 4. The CDR3 contains 16 residues. CDR3 DNA sequence: TGTGCCAGCAGCCAAGACCCGGGACAGGGAAATGAAAAACTGTTTTTT. This translates into CASSQDPGQGNEKLFF.

To note about this clone: An end of the junction does not agree with germline; a read error may underlie this. The chain has TRBV19 and TRBJ1-2, with a possible D match to TRBD1 (5 bases). The CDR3 spans 16 residues. In germline, CDR1 is LNHDA, CDR2 SQIVND (reference sequence). Written as DNA, the CDR3 is TGTGCCACTAGTATACCGGGGCGGGAAGCTAACTATGGCTACACCTTC. As protein: CATSIPGREANYGYTF.

The rearrangement links TRBV27 to TRBJ1-5, with D perhaps TRBD1 (5 bases). V was pared by 4 bases and J by 9 bases, with 10 bases between. Germline V gives CDR1 MNHEY, CDR2 SMNVEV (reference sequence). The CDR3 extends over 12 amino acids. CDR3 sequence: CASSSGGRPQHF. CDR3 nucleotide sequence: TGTGCCAGCAGTTCCGGGGGGAGGCCCCAGCATTTT.

The genes are TRBV28 and TRBJ1-2; TRBD1 matches at 9 bases. Germline V gives CDR1 MDHEN, CDR2 SYDVKM. The CDR3 length is 14 residues. The V gene end was trimmed by 3 bases and the J gene end by 8 bases; junction bases not matched to a gene: 7. DNA of the CDR3: TGTGCCAGCAGTTTCGGAAAAACAGGGGGCGGCTACACCTTC. Translation gives CASSFGKTGGGYTF.

The gene calls are TRBV28 and TRBJ1-3; tentative D call: TRBD1 (6 bases). The CDR3 totals 16 residues. V lost 4 bases and J lost 2, with 15 bases in between. Germline CDR1 and CDR2: MDHEN and SYDVKM. Here the CDR3 DNA reads TGTGCCAGCAGTTCACCGGGACACCTCGCTGGAAACACCATATATTTT. Protein: CASSSPGHLAGNTIYF.

The genes are TRBV27 and TRBJ2-7; TRBD2 is a possible D gene (6 bases). The CDR3 extends over 17 amino acids. Germline CDR1 reads MNHEY; CDR2 reads SMNVEV (reference sequence). V was trimmed by 10 bases and J by 1 base, leaving 26 bases between them. Written as DNA, the CDR3 is TGTGCCATCATGCGTAGAGGAAACACCCGGGGGTCCTACGAGCAGTACTTC. This encodes CAIMRRGNTRGSYEQYF.

V is TRBV5-1 and J is TRBJ2-3, with 10 bases fitting TRBD2. The CDR3 covers 16 residues. V lost 1 base to trimming and J lost 4 bases; unmatched junction nucleotides: 6. Germline assignment: CDR1 SGHRS and CDR2 YFSETQ. DNA for the CDR3: TGCGCCAGCAGCTTGTCGCTCCTAGCGGGAGCAGATACGCAGTATTTT. It codes for CASSLSLLAGADTQYF.

The V call is TRBV11-2, the J call TRBJ1-5; 7 nucleotides agree with TRBD1. The CDR3 has 13 residues. The V and J ends lost 6 bases and 5 bases, in that order; junction bases with no gene match: 4. Germline V gives CDR1 SGHAT, CDR2 FQNNGV. CDR3 sequence reads: CASSEGADQPQHF. CDR3 DNA sequence: TGTGCCAGCAGTGAGGGGGCGGATCAGCCCCAGCATTTT.

The V gene is TRBV7-9, the J gene TRBJ1-1; unclear D gene. The germline V and J ends were trimmed by 4 bases and 5 bases, with 17 bases remaining between them. CDR1 and CDR2 (germline): SEHNR, FQNEAQ (reference sequence). CDR3 length equals 15 residues. The CDR3 spells CASSSGSGRGTEAFF. CDR3 DNA: TGTGCCAGCAGCTCTGGGTCCGGAAGAGGGACTGAAGCTTTCTTT.

The chain joins TRBV14 to TRBJ2-5, with TRBD2 as a possible D gene (6 bases). The CDR3 contains 13 residues. Trimming shortened V by 4 bases and J by 0 bases, and 6 bases separated the two germline ends. The germline V gene encodes CDR1 SGHDN and CDR2 FVKESK. The CDR3 is CASSRDYQETQYF. The CDR3 DNA reads as TGTGCCAGCAGCCGGGACTACCAAGAGACCCAGTACTTC.

This chain uses TRBV18 with TRBJ1-3; 7 bases map to TRBD1. Germline CDR1 and CDR2: KGHSH and LQKENI. The length of the CDR3 is 14 residues. Trimming at V came to 6 bases and at J to 3 bases, leaving 5 bases not matched to a gene. For the CDR3, the DNA is TGTGCCAGCTCTCCCCGGGACAGTGGAAACACCATATATTTT. Amino acid sequence: CASSPRDSGNTIYF.

As regards this clone: At one boundary the junction diverges from the germline segment, which might be a read error. This rearrangement joins TRBV16 to TRBJ2-7; the D gene is possibly TRBD2 (7 bases). From germline, CDR1 is KGHSY and CDR2 FQNENV. The CDR3 has 15 amino acids. CDR3 nucleotide sequence: TGTGCCAGCAACTACGGGGGCGGGGGATCCTGCGAGCAGTACTTC. Translated: CASNYGGGGSCEQYF. Full variable domain (outside the CDR3, taken from reference TRBV16 and TRBJ2-7): GEEVAQTPKHLVRGEGQKAKLYCAPIKGHSYVFWYQQVLKNEFKFLISFQNENVFDETGMPKERFSAKCLPNSPCSLEIQATKLEDSAVYFCASNYGGGGSCEQYFGPGTRLTVT.

The rearrangement uses TRBV7-9 and TRBJ2-1, with 9 nucleotides matching TRBD2. Germline CDR1 reads SEHNR; CDR2 reads FQNEAQ (reference sequence). This CDR3 region has 17 residues. V was pared by 1 base and J by 6 bases, with 10 bases of the junction left unmatched. The CDR3 DNA follows: TGTGCCAGCAGCTTAGGGGTGCGGGGGGGCGAGGGCAATGAGCAGTTCTTC. It encodes CASSLGVRGGEGNEQFF.

This chain joins TRBV7-2 and TRBJ2-1, with 7 bases that match TRBD2. The trim removed 5 bases at V and 1 base at J, leaving 14 bases unmatched. Germline CDR1 reads SGHTA; CDR2 reads FQGNSA. The CDR3 length is 18 residues. The CDR3 nucleotides read TGTGCCAGCAGCCCGACAGCGGGCGGGGGAACTTCCTACAATGAGCAGTTCTTC. It encodes CASSPTAGGGTSYNEQFF.

Only a few counts were recorded for this clone. The CDR3 bases are TGTGCCTGGAGTAACAGACACTATGGCTACACCTTC. It codes for CAWSNRHYGYTF. The chain has TRBV30 and TRBJ1-2, with D unresolved. Germline V CDR1 and CDR2: GTSNPN, SVGIG (reference sequence). Deletions cut 2 bases from V and 3 bases from J, with 7 bases between. The CDR3 contains 12 residues.